A single T cell receptor (beta chain) is shown here with its context. Other DNA sequences within the sample encode an identical CDR3. Measured with immunoSEQ multiplex PCR; TCRdb has only the in-frame clones, and not every one. The sample holds roughly 2 million clones; 95% are singletons and the top ten take over 0.1%. CDR1 and CDR2 from the germline V gene are MNHEY and SVGAGI. This CDR3 spans 14 amino acids. V trimming: 6 bases; J trimming: 4 bases; junction bases outside the gene matches: 3. The donors, all of them Caucasian adults, lived in Nashville, Tennessee. These data come from a study of shared clonotypes between healthy human individuals. Across the study: The plates for each donor numbered three CD4 naive, three CD4 memory, two CD8 naive and one CD8 memory.

This chain links TRBV6-5 with TRBJ1-5; 10 bases are a match to TRBD1. What was sequenced was naive CD4+ T cells sorted from blood. Regarding subset: CD45RA+ positively selected. This clonotype was obtained from a man aged 18-30 years in good health. CDR3 protein: CASSSDRGNQPQHF. DNA of the CDR3: TGTGCCAGCAGCTCGGACAGGGGGAATCAGCCCCAGCATTTT.